A single sample is the source of the 19 T cell receptor beta chains below, sequenced in a study of blood T cell repertoires in COVID-19. Sequencing was performed with immunoSEQ multiplex PCR; in TCRdb, only in-frame clones are kept and a portion is missing. The sample yields more than 250,000 clones, around 82% seen once. The sequenced sample consisted of peripheral blood. These receptors originate from a woman between 50 and 59 years old with acute or convalescent COVID-19.

The genes are TRBV18 and TRBJ2-1; TRBD2 matches at 14 bases. Germline V gene lookup returns CDR1 KGHSH and CDR2 LQKENI. The CDR3 has 14 residues. Losses at the gene ends were 2 bases for V and 9 bases for J; bases not matched to a gene: 0. As DNA, the CDR3 is TGTGCCAGCTCACCAGGGACTAGCGGGAGTGAGCAGTTCTTC. This sequence encodes CASSPGTSGSEQFF.

The chain has TRBV6-5 and TRBJ1-5; D is perhaps TRBD1 (6 bases). Germline CDR1 MNHEY, CDR2 SVGAGI. V shed 6 bases and J shed 11 bases, with 14 bases lying between them. This CDR3 has 12 amino acids. The CDR3 bases are TGTGCCAGCAGCGGGGGGGCCCCAGCCCAGCATTTT. Amino acid sequence: CASSGGAPAQHF.

The gene calls are TRBV5-8 and TRBJ2-7; 10 nucleotides agree with TRBD1. Germline CDR1 is SGHTS and CDR2 is YDEGEE. The CDR3 runs 15 residues. V shed 4 bases and J 0 bases; nucleotides not matched to a gene: 4. The CDR3 DNA reads as TGTGCCAGCAGCCAAGGGACAGGGGTCTCCTACGAGCAGTACGTC. Translation gives CASSQGTGVSYEQYV.

This chain uses TRBV7-9 with TRBJ1-6; 10 bases agree with TRBD1. The germline CDR1 and CDR2 sequences are SEHNR and FQNEAQ (reference sequence). With 3 bases clipped from V and 8 bases from J, the junction kept 1 base outside the gene matches. The length of the CDR3 is 14 residues. This CDR3 is CASSLDRGDSPLHF. The CDR3, as DNA: TGTGCCAGCAGCTTGGACAGGGGGGATTCACCCCTCCACTTT.

The chain links TRBV10-3 to TRBJ1-1, with D tentatively TRBD1 (6 bases). Germline V gives CDR1 ENHRY, CDR2 SYGVKD. Trimming shortened V by 3 bases and J by 4 bases, and 12 bases separated the two germline ends. This CDR3 is 14 amino acids long. CDR3 amino acids: CAISETGTATEAFF. For the CDR3, the DNA is TGTGCCATCAGTGAAACAGGGACGGCCACTGAAGCTTTCTTT.

This clone has only one observation. The CDR3: CASSFEGQGSDGYTF. CDR3 coding DNA: TGCGCCAGCAGCTTCGAGGGCCAAGGTTCAGATGGCTACACCTTC. The V gene is TRBV5-1, the J gene TRBJ1-2; D not certain. This CDR3 comprises 15 residues. Germline V CDR1 and CDR2: SGHRS, YFSETQ. The germline V and J ends were trimmed by 2 bases and 6 bases, with 17 bases remaining between them.

The chain employs TRBV14 and TRBJ2-1; TRBD2 might be the D (7 bases). The CDR3 has 16 residues. Germline-derived CDR1 and CDR2 are SGHDN and FVKESK. V shed 2 bases and J shed 4 bases, with 15 bases lying between them. In DNA, the CDR3 is TGTGCCAGCAGCCAACTGGGGGGGGGCTCGTACAATGAGCAGTTCTTC. This sequence encodes CASSQLGGGSYNEQFF.

This clone was observed a single time. V gene TRBV15 combines with J gene TRBJ1-1; no clear D gene. CDR1 is LNHNV and CDR2 is YYDKDF in the germline V gene (reference sequence). The ends were cut back, 0 bases at V and 0 bases at J, with 8 bases in the middle. This CDR3 has 15 residues. The CDR3 loop is CATSRDLSLNTEAFF. CDR3 nucleotide sequence: TGTGCCACCAGCAGAGATCTAAGTTTGAACACTGAAGCTTTCTTT.

CDR3 in DNA: TGTGCCAGCAGCTCCCTCCTAGCGGGGGCCACTACGCAGTATTTT. It yields the protein CASSSLLAGATTQYF. The chain combines TRBV11-2 with TRBJ2-3; 10 positions match TRBD2. The trim removed 4 bases at V and 8 bases at J, leaving 9 bases unmatched. CDR3 length equals 15 residues. The germline V gene encodes CDR1 SGHAT and CDR2 FQNNGV. The full variable domain, rest sourced from reference TRBV11-2 and TRBJ2-3, is EAGVAQSPRYKIIEKRQSVAFWCNPISGHATLYWYQQILGQGPKLLIQFQNNGVVDDSQLPKDRFSAERLKGVDSTLKIQPAKLEDSAVYLCASSSLLAGATTQYFGPGTRLTVL.

The chain links TRBV2 to TRBJ2-1; D remains ambiguous. From germline, CDR1 is SNHLY and CDR2 FYNNEI. This CDR3 spans 14 amino acids. Trimming took off 1 base at V and 8 bases at J, with 12 bases between the two ends. The CDR3 DNA follows: TGTGCCAGCAGTGAAGAAGGTAGCTTAGATGAGCAGTTCTTC. It encodes CASSEEGSLDEQFF.

This chain links TRBV11-2 with TRBJ1-1, with 8 positions matching TRBD1. The CDR3 is 17 amino acids. V shed 5 bases, J shed 2 bases, and the junction held 13 bases outside the gene matches. The germline V gene encodes CDR1 SGHAT and CDR2 FQNNGV. The CDR3 here is CASSVTGGIGFNTEAFF. The CDR3 DNA follows: TGTGCCAGCAGCGTCACAGGGGGAATAGGGTTCAACACTGAAGCTTTCTTT.

This sequence joins TRBV5-4 and TRBJ2-1; TRBD2 matches at 15 bases. This CDR3 has 16 residues. J was trimmed by 10 bases and V by 3 bases; bases with no gene match: 8. CDR1 and CDR2 from the germline V gene are SGHNT and YYREEE (reference sequence). DNA for the CDR3: TGTGCCAGCAGCTCCGGGACTAGCGGGGGGAGGGGCGAGCAGTTCTTC. Translation: CASSSGTSGGRGEQFF.

V gene TRBV2 combines with J gene TRBJ1-5, with 8 bases fitting TRBD1. The CDR3 is 14 residues long. The germline CDR1 and CDR2 sequences are SNHLY and FYNNEI. Trimming took 11 bases from V and 1 from J; bases not matched to a gene: 7. CDR3 sequence reads: CAAAGQASNQPQHF. CDR3 nucleotide sequence: TGTGCCGCAGCGGGACAGGCCAGCAATCAGCCCCAGCATTTT.

The chain has TRBV29-1 and TRBJ2-2; D is ambiguous. Germline V gene data show CDR1 as SQVTM and CDR2 as ANQGSEA. This CDR3 is built from 14 residues. Trimming took 5 bases from V and 3 from J, leaving 13 bases between them. This chain's CDR3 is CSVQQNMDTGELFF. The CDR3 nucleotides read TGCAGCGTTCAACAGAACATGGACACCGGGGAGCTGTTTTTT.

The chain recombines TRBV5-8 with TRBJ1-4; 10 bases map to TRBD1. Germline CDR1 is SGHTS and CDR2 is YDEGEE. The CDR3 loop spans 15 amino acids. With 4 bases clipped from V and 7 bases from J, the junction kept 7 bases outside the gene matches. In DNA form, the CDR3 reads TGTGCCAGCAGCCGACCCGGGACAGGGGTTGAAAAACTGTTTTTT. The encoded protein is CASSRPGTGVEKLFF.

The chain links TRBV27 to TRBJ2-7, with D maybe TRBD1 (5 bases). Looked up from germline, CDR1 is MNHEY and CDR2 is SMNVEV (reference sequence). Trimming removed 3 bases from V and 2 bases from J, with 8 bases in between. The CDR3 is 13 residues long. The CDR3 here is CASSLGRAYEQYF. The CDR3, as DNA: TGTGCCAGCAGTTTGGGCAGGGCCTACGAGCAGTACTTC.

There are a few counts of this clone. V is TRBV6-4 and J is TRBJ2-1; D gene ambiguous. The CDR3 covers 13 residues. The V gene's germline CDR1 is MRHNA and CDR2 SNTAGT. V was clipped by 2 bases and J by 4 bases, with 6 bases between them. The CDR3 DNA reads TGTGCCAGCAGTGACACGGGTTACAATGAGCAGTTCTTC. This translates into CASSDTGYNEQFF.

A few counts support this clone. This chain connects TRBV28 to TRBJ1-5, with TRBD1 matching over 9 bases. Germline CDR1 is MDHEN and CDR2 is SYDVKM. CDR3 size: 16 residues. V lost 10 bases, J lost 6 bases, and 16 bases stayed unmatched. CDR3 in DNA: TGTGCCACCCTTGGGTCGAGAACAGGGGGCGTTCAGCCCCAGCATTTT. Protein: CATLGSRTGGVQPQHF.

This chain joins TRBV3-1 (or the pseudogene TRBV3-2) and TRBJ2-5; 10 bases align to TRBD2. V shed 4 bases and J 5 bases; nucleotides not matched to a gene: 10. This CDR3 region has 16 residues. Germline-derived CDR1 and CDR2 are LGHDT and YNNKEL (reference sequence). This CDR3 is CASSPGTSGATETQYF. The CDR3 nucleotides read TGTGCCAGCAGCCCCGGTACTAGCGGGGCTACGGAGACCCAGTACTTC.